This T cell receptor (beta chain) stems from a study of cytomegalovirus exposure and HLA in healthy donors. Regarding the study as a whole: In a later analysis, V- and J-gene trimming of beta chains associated with a DCLRE1C missense variant, replicated independently. Later, an analysis showed that TCR beta chains associated with HLA were more clonally expanded than others that were equally common. Researchers counted 164 TCR beta chains as cytomegalovirus-associated. Later findings reportedly placed an Asian-associated ancestry cluster below the roughly 690-donor mean for N-insertions.

Amplification used 60 Vbeta primers and 13 Jbeta primers. The data were produced by immunoSEQ multiplex PCR, yet TCRdb's version contains in-frame clones alone and is incomplete. The table lists approximately 210,000 clones, less than 85% of them singletons. A note on this clone: Its specificity is unknown.

CDR3 length equals 15 residues. V trimming: 3 bases; J trimming: 0 bases; junction bases outside the gene matches: 4. Germline V gene data show CDR1 as SGHAT and CDR2 as FQNNGV. This clonotype originated in a girl under 18 in good health and CMV-seropositive. The chain couples TRBV11-2 to TRBJ1-1, with TRBD1 matching over 7 bases. Sequenced input: PBMCs. This CDR3 reads CASSFWTGMNTEAFF. As DNA, the CDR3 is TGTGCCAGCAGCTTCTGGACAGGTATGAACACTGAAGCTTTCTTT. Variable domain in full (rest from reference TRBV11-2 and TRBJ1-1): EAGVAQSPRYKIIEKRQSVAFWCNPISGHATLYWYQQILGQGPKLLIQFQNNGVVDDSQLPKDRFSAERLKGVDSTLKIQPAKLEDSAVYLCASSFWTGMNTEAFFGQGTRLTVV.